Listed below are T cell receptor beta chains from one sample, sequenced in a study of vaccination effects on CD4 cells after COVID-19. Which antigens these TCRs recognize remains unknown. Sequencing used immunoSEQ multiplex PCR; TCRdb keeps in-frame clones, though not all of them. The sample has around 30,000 clones; approximately 80% are singletons. Sequencing was performed on CD4+ T cells from PBMCs cultured with HCoV-NL63 spike peptides, taken before COVID-19 vaccination. The receptor source for this set is a human donor who had a prior SARS-CoV-2 infection. Each CDR3 is given with its conserved first and last residue. The D gene is left open where the match is weak. A clone size is listed for some rows: how often the clone was seen (once, few, many), or a class if it is expanded.

TRBD1	TRBJ2-2	-	TRBV3-1/TRBV3-2	16	CASSLGQGTNTGELFF	TGTGCCAGCAGCCTCGGACAGGGAACGAACACCGGGGAGCTGTTTTTT
TRBD1	TRBJ2-5	-	TRBV5-5	14	CASSLAGQLETQYF	TGTGCCAGCAGCTTGGCGGGACAGTTGGAGACCCAGTACTTC
-	TRBJ2-3	-	TRBV24-1	14	CATSDLSNSDTQYF	TGTGCCACCAGTGACCTTTCAAACTCAGATACGCAGTATTTT
TRBD2	TRBJ2-5	few	TRBV5-8	17	CASSPGTSGVGAETQYF	TGTGCCAGCAGCCCCGGGACTAGTGGGGTTGGGGCCGAGACCCAGTACTTC
-	TRBJ2-3	once	TRBV15	14	CATSRGGLSDTQYF	TGTGCCACCAGCAGAGGTGGACTTTCAGATACGCAGTATTTT
-	TRBJ1-2	-	TRBV2	16	CASSNGPPGANYGYTF	TGTGCCAGCAGTAACGGGCCTCCTGGGGCTAACTATGGCTACACCTTC
-	TRBJ1-2	-	TRBV2	13	CASSAGTNYGYTF	TGTGCCAGCAGCGCCGGGACAAACTATGGCTACACCTTC
-	TRBJ2-3	-	TRBV3-1/TRBV3-2	17	CASSQAARGRSTDTQYF	TGTGCCAGCAGCCAAGCGGCTCGGGGACGTTCTACAGATACGCAGTATTTT
TRBD1	TRBJ1-1	few	TRBV9	11	CASSGRTGAFF	TGTGCCAGCAGCGGAAGGACAGGAGCTTTCTTT
-	TRBJ1-1	-	TRBV18	15	CASSPYRAENTEAFF	TGTGCCAGCTCACCGTACCGAGCAGAGAACACTGAAGCTTTCTTT
-	TRBJ2-7	-	TRBV6-5	14	CASSYDQGFYEQYF	TGTGCCAGCAGTTACGACCAGGGGTTTTACGAGCAGTACTTC